This TCR beta chain came from a study of blood T cell repertoires in COVID-19. Study overall: The United States, Italy and Spain provided the acute and convalescent COVID-19 samples. In each case, the material was cDNA or gDNA derived from T cells, B-cell-depleted T cells, or PBMCs.

Methods used by the authors: Estimates of nucleated cell counts were drawn from the amplification of reference gene primers. Assay: immunoSEQ multiplex PCR; the TCRdb copy retains only in-frame clones and omits some. V and J calls plus clone size are reproduced from that table; the DNA served to infer D and trimming. This sample has 120,000 to 150,000 clones, with almost 90% found just once. Sequenced: peripheral blood. The TCR originated in a human donor in a cohort sampled during active COVID-19.

CDR3 amino acids: CASSFEDRAREQYF. Written as DNA, the CDR3 is TGTGCCAGCAGTTTCGAGGACAGGGCTCGCGAGCAGTACTTC. The chain combines TRBV28 with TRBJ2-7, with 8 bases matching TRBD1. Per the germline V gene, CDR1 is MDHEN and CDR2 is SYDVKM. CDR3 size: 14 residues. V dropped 3 bases and J dropped 6; count of bases not matched to a gene: 7. The variable domain in full, completed from reference TRBV28 and TRBJ2-7, reads DVKVTQSSRYLVKRTGEKVFLECVQDMDHENMFWYRQDPGLGLRLIYFSYDVKMKEKGDIPEGYSVSREKKERFSLILESASTNQTSMYLCASSFEDRAREQYFGPGTRLTVT.